This paragraph reports one T cell receptor beta chain. The source of the sample is a study of OX40 agonist ivuxolimab in advanced cancers. The wider study: A male proportion of over 70% was recorded, with mean age about 54 years and range roughly 23 to 79.

Profiling relied on immunoSEQ multiplex PCR, and the TCRdb table lists in-frame clones only, not all of them. The repertoire has more than 45,000 clones, roughly 89% of them found once; the top ten carry approximately 4.3%. Trimming stripped 1 base from V and 1 base from J, with 7 bases between. Germline-derived CDR1 and CDR2 are SGHDN and FVKESK. This CDR3 has 14 residues. The V and J genes are TRBV14 and TRBJ2-5; D possibly corresponds to TRBD2 (6 bases). This clonotype originated in an adult with an advanced solid tumor such as melanoma, head and neck, liver or kidney cancer. Sequenced material: CD4+ or CD8+ T cells sorted from blood, taken in a trial of the OX40 agonist ivuxolimab. The CDR3 DNA reads TGTGCCAGCAGCCAAGGCGGGGCCCAAGAGACCCAGTACTTC. Its translation: CASSQGGAQETQYF. Supplemented by reference TRBV14 and TRBJ2-5, the full variable domain reads EAGVTQFPSHSVIEKGQTVTLRCDPISGHDNLYWYRRVMGKEIKFLLHFVKESKQDESGMPNNRFLAERTGGTYSTLKVQPAELEDSGVYFCASSQGGAQETQYFGPGTRLLVL.